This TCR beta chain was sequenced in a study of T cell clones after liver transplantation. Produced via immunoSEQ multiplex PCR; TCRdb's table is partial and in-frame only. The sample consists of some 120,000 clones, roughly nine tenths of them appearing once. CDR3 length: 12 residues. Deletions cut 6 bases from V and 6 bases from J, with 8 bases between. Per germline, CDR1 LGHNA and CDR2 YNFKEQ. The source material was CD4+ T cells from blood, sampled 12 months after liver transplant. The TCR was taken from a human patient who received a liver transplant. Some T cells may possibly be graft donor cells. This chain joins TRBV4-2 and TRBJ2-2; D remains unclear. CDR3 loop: CASSLHPGELFF. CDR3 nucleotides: TGTGCCAGCAGTCTACACCCCGGGGAGCTGTTTTTT.